This T cell receptor (beta chain) was sequenced for a study of blood T cell repertoires in COVID-19. As for the study in general: Specimens from acute and convalescent COVID-19 originated in the United States, Italy and Spain. From T cells, B-cell-depleted T cells, or PBMCs came the material, which was cDNA or gDNA.

Those enrolled in Seattle joined during active infection and were followed longitudinally afterward. The CDR3 runs to 17 residues. Germline V gives CDR1 SGHRS, CDR2 YFSETQ. Trimming took 1 base from V and 4 from J; bases not matched to a gene: 6. In the authors' methods: Researchers report that nucleated cell counts were estimated from reference gene primer amplification. This table comes from immunoSEQ multiplex PCR, and its TCRdb copy is limited to in-frame clones, with some not included. V and J calls plus clone size are reproduced from that table; the DNA served to infer D and trimming. Here the sample spans 350,000 to 450,000 clones, around nine tenths being singletons.

Sequences were obtained from peripheral blood. The TCR was taken from a woman aged 60-70 years with COVID-19, enrolled during active disease. The chain couples TRBV5-1 to TRBJ2-1, with 12 bases identical to TRBD2. CDR3 nucleotide sequence: TGCGCCAGCAGCTTGCCTAGCGGGGGGGCCACGTACAATGAGCAGTTCTTC. This sequence encodes CASSLPSGGATYNEQFF.